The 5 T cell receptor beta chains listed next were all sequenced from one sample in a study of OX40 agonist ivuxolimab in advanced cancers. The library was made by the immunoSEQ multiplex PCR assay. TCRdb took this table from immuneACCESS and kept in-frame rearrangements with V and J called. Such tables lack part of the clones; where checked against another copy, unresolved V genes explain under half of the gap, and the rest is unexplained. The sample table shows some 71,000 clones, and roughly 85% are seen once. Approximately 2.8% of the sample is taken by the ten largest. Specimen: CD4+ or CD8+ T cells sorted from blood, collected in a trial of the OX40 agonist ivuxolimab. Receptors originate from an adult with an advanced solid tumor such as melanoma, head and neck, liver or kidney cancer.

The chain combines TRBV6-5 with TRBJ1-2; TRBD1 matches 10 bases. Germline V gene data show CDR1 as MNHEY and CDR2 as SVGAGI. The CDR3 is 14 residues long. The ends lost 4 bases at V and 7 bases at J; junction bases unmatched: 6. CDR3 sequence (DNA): TGTGCCAGCAGTTTGGACAGGGGGATTGGTGGCTACACCTTC. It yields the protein CASSLDRGIGGYTF.

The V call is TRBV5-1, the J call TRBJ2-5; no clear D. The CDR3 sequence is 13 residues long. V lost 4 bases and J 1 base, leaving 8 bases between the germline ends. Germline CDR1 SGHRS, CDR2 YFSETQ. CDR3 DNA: TGCGCCAGCAGCCGTGACGGCCAAGAGACCCAGTACTTC. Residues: CASSRDGQETQYF.

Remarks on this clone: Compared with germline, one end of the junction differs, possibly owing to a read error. The DNA of the CDR3 is TGTGCTAGCAGCCCGGGACAGGGCAATGAGCAGTTCTTC. It is translated as CASSPGQGNEQFF. V usage is TRBV7-7 and J usage is TRBJ2-1; 9 nucleotides align to TRBD1. There are 13 residues in the CDR3. Germline V gene sequence: CDR1 SSHAT, CDR2 FNYEAQ (reference sequence).

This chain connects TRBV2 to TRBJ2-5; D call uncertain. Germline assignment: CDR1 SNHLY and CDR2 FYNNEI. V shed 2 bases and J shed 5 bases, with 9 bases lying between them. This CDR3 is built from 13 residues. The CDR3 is CASSENLGETQYF. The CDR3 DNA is TGTGCCAGCAGTGAAAACCTAGGGGAGACCCAGTACTTC.

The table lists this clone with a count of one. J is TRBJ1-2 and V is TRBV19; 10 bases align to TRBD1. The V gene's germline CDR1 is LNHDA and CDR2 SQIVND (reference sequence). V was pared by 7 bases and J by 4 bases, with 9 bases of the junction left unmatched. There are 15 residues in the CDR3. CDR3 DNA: TGTGCCAGTACCCGGGGGACAGGGGTTATCTATGGCTACACCTTC. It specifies CASTRGTGVIYGYTF.